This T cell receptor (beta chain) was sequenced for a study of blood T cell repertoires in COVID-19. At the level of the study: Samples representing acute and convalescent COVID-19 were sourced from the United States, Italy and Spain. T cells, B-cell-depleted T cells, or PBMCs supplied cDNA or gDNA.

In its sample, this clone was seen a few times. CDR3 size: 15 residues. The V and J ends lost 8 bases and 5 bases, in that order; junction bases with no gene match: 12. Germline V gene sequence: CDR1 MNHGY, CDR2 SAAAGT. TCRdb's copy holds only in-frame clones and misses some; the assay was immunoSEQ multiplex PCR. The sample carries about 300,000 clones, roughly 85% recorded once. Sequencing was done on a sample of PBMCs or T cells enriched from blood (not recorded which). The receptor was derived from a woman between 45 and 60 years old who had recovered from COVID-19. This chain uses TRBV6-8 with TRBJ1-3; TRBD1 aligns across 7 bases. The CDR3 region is CASRPGTVVRNTIYF. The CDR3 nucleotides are TGTGCCAGCCGGCCCGGGACAGTTGTCAGAAACACCATATATTTT.